The clone carrying this T cell receptor beta chain has just one count. Its antigen is currently unknown. Profiling relied on immunoSEQ multiplex PCR, and the TCRdb table lists in-frame clones only, not all of them. The sample shows about 39,000 clones, 92% of them seen only once. Germline CDR1 LNHDA, CDR2 SQIVND (reference sequence). The V segment lost 0 bases and the J segment 8 bases; nucleotides outside the gene matches: 7. This CDR3 has 15 amino acids. The sample belongs to a study of lymphopenia after photon versus proton radiotherapy. Study-level findings and limits: Under photons, naive T cells and diversity fell while effector/memory populations rose. Oligoclonal CD8+ Temra expansion after nadir drove photon patients' diversity drop. Only patients who died were analyzed for survival; proton advantage is unproven.

The receptor comes from a man in his 60s with cholangiocarcinoma. The gene calls are TRBV19 and TRBJ1-5, with 7 bases matching TRBD1. This specimen consisted of peripheral blood, obtained from a patient treated with photon-based radiotherapy. CDR3 amino acids: CASSIETGWNKPQHF. The CDR3 nucleotides are TGTGCCAGTAGTATAGAGACAGGGTGGAATAAGCCCCAGCATTTT.